This TCR beta chain comes out of a study of persistence of HIV-infected CD4 T cells (dated by TCRdb to about 2020). Regarding the study in general: The median time participants had been on suppressive ART was 7 to 9 years. Peripheral blood samples of up to 180 mL were collected at multiple time points, except for two participants, who underwent leukapheresis at a single time point. CMV- and HIV-1 Gag-responding CD4+ T cells were isolated from ART-treated individuals so that antigen-driven clonal expansion of HIV-1-infected cells could be examined. TCRbeta sequencing assessed the clonality of all cells in each sorted population, while proviral sequencing assessed the clonality of infected cells. Cross-participant TCR cluster analysis included about eight participants for CMV and over five participants for Gag.

The immunoSEQ hsTCRB assay version 4, run in survey mode, was used to sequence TCRbeta repertoires from genomic DNA. Genomic DNA was diluted to about 9.9 ng/uL, and up to roughly 1 ug per sample was used for TCRbeta sequencing. The source study handled its data this way. TCRbeta data analysis was done in ImmunoSeq Analyzer 3.0, and diversity was calculated on productive nucleotide rearrangements. The improved Chao index was used to estimate lower-bound TCR diversity, and the Gini coefficient was used to estimate clonality using the Immunarch R package. Different nucleotide rearrangements encoding the same CDR3beta amino acid sequence were treated as distinct clonotypes. Differential abundance analysis identified TCRbeta sequences significantly enriched in antigen-responding cells relative to anti-CD3/anti-CD28-activated cells. Using predicted peptide-MHC specificity as the basis, GLIPH2 grouped TCRs into clusters, both for each participant individually and for the merged data sets that combined participants. TCRdb took this table from immuneACCESS and kept in-frame rearrangements with V and J called. Such tables lack part of the clones; where checked against another copy, unresolved V genes explain under half of the gap, and the rest is unexplained. The D gene and trimming were derived from the DNA, and the V and J assignments and clone size from that table. This sample is represented by around 32,000 clones; 70% of them were singletons. The ten largest account for roughly 1.4% of the sample.

In light of the paper, this sample's treatment or condition label describes: suppressive antiretroviral therapy. A pool of overlapping 15-mer peptides from HIV-1 Gag, at 1 ug per peptide per mL, was used to stimulate the cells. Responding CD4+ T cells were sorted on the basis of upregulation of both CD40 ligand and CD69. HIV-1-infected adults in whom suppressive ART had been started during chronic infection were enrolled as participants. Plasma HIV-1 RNA had been undetectable (below 50 copies/mL) in participants for at least 4 years. To be included, a participant needed positive CMV serology and a CD4+ T cell count above 400 cells/uL. Before stimulation, PBMCs were isolated using density centrifugation and then depleted of CD8+ T cells. CD8-depleted PBMCs were stimulated for 15 to 20 hours with anti-CD28/CD49d costimulation, CD40-blocking antibody and enfuvirtide to prevent new infections. Cell sorting was done on a Beckman Coulter MoFlo Legacy or XDP sorter, and dead cells were excluded with propidium iodide. Genomic DNA was extracted with the QIAamp DNA Mini Kit for samples above one million cells, otherwise with the Quick-DNA Microprep Kit.

From the cysteine through the phenylalanine, the CDR3 covers 16 amino acids. Only CDR3 DNA is held: 48 bases, read in frame from base 1. V and J lose 0 bases and 3 bases, and a span of 11 bases separates them. Via the germline V gene, CDR1 is LGHNA and CDR2 YNFKEQ. This clone qualifies as medium-sized (0.01 to 0.1%). Its antigen target is currently unknown. Base qualities are not provided; no much larger clone lies one nucleotide away. The research as a whole found: Only a small number of individuals took part in the study, and the range of antigens tested was limited. Within the same sorted populations, TCR oligoclonality correlated with proviral oligoclonality. TCRbeta richness in CMV- and Gag-responding cells was significantly lower than in anti-CD3/anti-CD28-responding cells; CMV-responding cells had higher oligoclonality than CD3/CD28-stimulated and Gag-responding cells. Antigen-responding cells were enriched for degenerate expanded CDR3beta sequences, which suggests convergent selection of CD4+ responses to CMV and Gag. Bulk TCR analyses could not be limited to the rare CMV-responding cells that actually contained HIV-1 proviruses.

The chain links TRBV4-2 with TRBJ2-2, with the D segment identity uncertain. This TCR derives from an adult man with HIV who was CMV-seropositive. The source material was CD4+ T cells sorted from PBMCs after 18-hour stimulation, sampled from a patient who received antiretroviral therapy. This specimen's cell subset or site label, interpreted: CD40L+CD69+ CD4 T cells responding to HIV-1 Gag peptides. The CDR3 region reads CASSQELQTYTGELFF. At the DNA level, the sequence is TGTGCCAGCAGCCAAGAACTACAGACCTACACCGGGGAGCTGTTTTTT.